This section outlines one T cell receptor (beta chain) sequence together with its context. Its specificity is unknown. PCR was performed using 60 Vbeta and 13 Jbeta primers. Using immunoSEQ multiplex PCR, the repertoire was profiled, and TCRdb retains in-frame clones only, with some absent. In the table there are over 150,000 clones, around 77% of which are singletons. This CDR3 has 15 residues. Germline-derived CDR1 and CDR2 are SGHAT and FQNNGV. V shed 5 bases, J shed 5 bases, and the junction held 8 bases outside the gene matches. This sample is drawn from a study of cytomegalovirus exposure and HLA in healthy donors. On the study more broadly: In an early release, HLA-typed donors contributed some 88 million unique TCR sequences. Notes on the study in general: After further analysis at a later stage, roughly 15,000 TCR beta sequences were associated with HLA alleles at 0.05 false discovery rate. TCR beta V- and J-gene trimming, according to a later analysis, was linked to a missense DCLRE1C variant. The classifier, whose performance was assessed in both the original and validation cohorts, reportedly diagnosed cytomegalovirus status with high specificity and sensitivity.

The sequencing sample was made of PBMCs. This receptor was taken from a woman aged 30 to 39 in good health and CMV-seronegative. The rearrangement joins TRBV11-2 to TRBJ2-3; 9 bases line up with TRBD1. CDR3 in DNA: TGTGCCAGCAGCCGAACAGGGGGCTGGGGAGATACGCAGTATTTT. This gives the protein CASSRTGGWGDTQYF. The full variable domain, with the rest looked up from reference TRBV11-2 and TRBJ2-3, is EAGVAQSPRYKIIEKRQSVAFWCNPISGHATLYWYQQILGQGPKLLIQFQNNGVVDDSQLPKDRFSAERLKGVDSTLKIQPAKLEDSAVYLCASSRTGGWGDTQYFGPGTRLTVL.